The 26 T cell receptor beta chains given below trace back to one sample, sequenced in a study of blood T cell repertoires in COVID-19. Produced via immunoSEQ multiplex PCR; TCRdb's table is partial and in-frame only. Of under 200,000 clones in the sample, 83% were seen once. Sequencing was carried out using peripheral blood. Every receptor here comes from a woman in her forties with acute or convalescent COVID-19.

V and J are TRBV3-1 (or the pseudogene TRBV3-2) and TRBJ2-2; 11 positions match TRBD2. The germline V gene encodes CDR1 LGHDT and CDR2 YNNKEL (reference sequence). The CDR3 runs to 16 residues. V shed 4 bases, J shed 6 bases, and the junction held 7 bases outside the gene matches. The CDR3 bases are TGTGCCAGCAGCCTGGAGGCTAGCGGGGGGTCCGGGGAGCTGTTTTTT. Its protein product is CASSLEASGGSGELFF.

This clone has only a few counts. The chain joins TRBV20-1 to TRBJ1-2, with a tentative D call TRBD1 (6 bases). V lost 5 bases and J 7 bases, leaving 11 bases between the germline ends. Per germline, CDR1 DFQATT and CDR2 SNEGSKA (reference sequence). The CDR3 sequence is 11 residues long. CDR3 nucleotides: TGCAGTGCTGGAACAGGGATTGGCTACACCTTC. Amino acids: CSAGTGIGYTF.

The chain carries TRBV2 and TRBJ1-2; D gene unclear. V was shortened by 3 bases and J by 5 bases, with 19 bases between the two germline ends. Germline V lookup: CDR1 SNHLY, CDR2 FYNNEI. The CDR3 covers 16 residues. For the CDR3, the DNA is TGTGCCAGCAGTGATAGCGGCCCCCGGGGTGCTTATGGCTACACCTTC. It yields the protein CASSDSGPRGAYGYTF.

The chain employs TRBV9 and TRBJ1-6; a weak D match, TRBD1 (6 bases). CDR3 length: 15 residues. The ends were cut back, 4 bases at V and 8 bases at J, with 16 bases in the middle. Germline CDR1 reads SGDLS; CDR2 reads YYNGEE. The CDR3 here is CASSPFEQGYSPLHF. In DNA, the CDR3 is TGTGCCAGCAGCCCCTTCGAACAGGGTTATTCACCCCTCCACTTT. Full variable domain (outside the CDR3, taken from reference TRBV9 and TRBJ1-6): DSGVTQTPKHLITATGQRVTLRCSPRSGDLSVYWYQQSLDQGLQFLIQYYNGEERAKGNILERFSAQQFPDLHSELNLSSLELGDSALYFCASSPFEQGYSPLHFGNGTRLTVT.

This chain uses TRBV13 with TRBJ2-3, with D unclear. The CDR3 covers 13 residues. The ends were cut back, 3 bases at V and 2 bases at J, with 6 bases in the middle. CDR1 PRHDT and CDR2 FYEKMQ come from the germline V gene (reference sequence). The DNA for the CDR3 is TGTGCCAGCAGCTTTACAGCCACAGATACGCAGTATTTT. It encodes CASSFTATDTQYF.

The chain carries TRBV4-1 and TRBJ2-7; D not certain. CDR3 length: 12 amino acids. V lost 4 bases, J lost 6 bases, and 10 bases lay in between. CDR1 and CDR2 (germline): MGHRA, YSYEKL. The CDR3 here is CASSLRRGEQYF. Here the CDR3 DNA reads TGCGCCAGCAGCCTTCGGCGCGGCGAGCAGTACTTC.

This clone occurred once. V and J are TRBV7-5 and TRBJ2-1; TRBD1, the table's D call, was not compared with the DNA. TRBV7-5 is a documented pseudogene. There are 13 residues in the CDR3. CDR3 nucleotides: TGTGCCAGAAGCTTGCACGACACCAATGAGCAGTTCTTC. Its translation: CARSLHDTNEQFF.

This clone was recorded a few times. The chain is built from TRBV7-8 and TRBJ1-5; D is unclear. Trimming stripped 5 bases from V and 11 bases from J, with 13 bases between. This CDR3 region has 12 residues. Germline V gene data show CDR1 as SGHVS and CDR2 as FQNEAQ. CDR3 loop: CASSQPAGSQHF. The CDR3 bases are TGTGCCAGCAGCCAGCCCGCGGGGTCCCAGCATTTT. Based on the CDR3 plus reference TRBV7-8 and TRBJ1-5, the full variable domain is GAGVSQSPRYKVAKRGQDVALRCDPISGHVSLFWYQQALGQGPEFLTYFQNEAQLDKSGLPSDRFFAERPEGSVSTLKIQRTQQEDSAVYLCASSQPAGSQHFGDGTRLSIL.

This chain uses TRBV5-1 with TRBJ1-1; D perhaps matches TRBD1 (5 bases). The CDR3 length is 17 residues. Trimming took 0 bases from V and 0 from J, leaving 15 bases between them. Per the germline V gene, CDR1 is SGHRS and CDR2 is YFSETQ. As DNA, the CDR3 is TGCGCCAGCAGCTTGGGACGACGGGGGACGATGAACACTGAAGCTTTCTTT. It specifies CASSLGRRGTMNTEAFF.

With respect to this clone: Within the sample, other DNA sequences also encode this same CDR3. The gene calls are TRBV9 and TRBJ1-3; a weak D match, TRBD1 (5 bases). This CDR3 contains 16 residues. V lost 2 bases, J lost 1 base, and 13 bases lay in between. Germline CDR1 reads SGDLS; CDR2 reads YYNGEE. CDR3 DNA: TGTGCCAGCAGCGTGGGGCGAGGAGGGTCTGGAAACACCATATATTTT. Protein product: CASSVGRGGSGNTIYF.

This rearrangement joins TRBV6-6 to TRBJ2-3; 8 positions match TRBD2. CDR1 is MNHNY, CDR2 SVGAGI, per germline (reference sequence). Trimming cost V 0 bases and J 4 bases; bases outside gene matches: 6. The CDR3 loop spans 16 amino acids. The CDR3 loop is CASSYSEAGVADTQYF. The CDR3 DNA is TGTGCCAGCAGTTACTCTGAAGCGGGAGTGGCAGATACGCAGTATTTT.

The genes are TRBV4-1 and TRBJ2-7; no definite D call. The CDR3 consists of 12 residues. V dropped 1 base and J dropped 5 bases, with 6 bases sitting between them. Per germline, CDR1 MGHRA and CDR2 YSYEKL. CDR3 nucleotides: TGCGCCAGCAGCCAAGTATTTGACGAGCAGTACTTC. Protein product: CASSQVFDEQYF.

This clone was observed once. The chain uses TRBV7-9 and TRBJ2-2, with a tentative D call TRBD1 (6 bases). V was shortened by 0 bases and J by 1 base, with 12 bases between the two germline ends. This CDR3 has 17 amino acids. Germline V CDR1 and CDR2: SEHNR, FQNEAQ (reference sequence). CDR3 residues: CASSLAIPGENTGELFF. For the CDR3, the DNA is TGTGCCAGCAGCTTAGCGATACCAGGGGAGAACACCGGGGAGCTGTTTTTT.

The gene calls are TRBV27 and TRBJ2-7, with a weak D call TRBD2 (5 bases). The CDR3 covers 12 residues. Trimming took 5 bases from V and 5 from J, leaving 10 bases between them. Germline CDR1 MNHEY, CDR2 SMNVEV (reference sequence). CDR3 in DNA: TGTGCCAGCAGTCCTCCGGGGAACGAGCAGTACTTC. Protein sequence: CASSPPGNEQYF.

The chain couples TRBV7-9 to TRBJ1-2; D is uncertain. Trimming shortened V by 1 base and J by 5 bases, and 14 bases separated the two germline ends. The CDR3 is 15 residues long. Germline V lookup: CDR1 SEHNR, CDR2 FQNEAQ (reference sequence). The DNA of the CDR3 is TGTGCCAGCAGCTTAGAGGGAGACGGAATGTATGGCTACACCTTC. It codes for CASSLEGDGMYGYTF.

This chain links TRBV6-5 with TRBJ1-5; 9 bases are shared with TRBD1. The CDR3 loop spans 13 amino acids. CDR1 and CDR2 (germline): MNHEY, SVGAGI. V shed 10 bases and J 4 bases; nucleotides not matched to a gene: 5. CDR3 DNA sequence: TGTGCCACCCGAGGACAGGGGAATCAGCCCCAGCATTTT. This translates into CATRGQGNQPQHF.

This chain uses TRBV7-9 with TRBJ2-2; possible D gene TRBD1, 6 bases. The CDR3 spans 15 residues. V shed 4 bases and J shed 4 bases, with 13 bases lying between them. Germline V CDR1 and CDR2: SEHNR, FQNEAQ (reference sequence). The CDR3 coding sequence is TGTGCCAGCAGCTGGGACAACCTCTCCACCGGGGAGCTGTTTTTT. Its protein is CASSWDNLSTGELFF.

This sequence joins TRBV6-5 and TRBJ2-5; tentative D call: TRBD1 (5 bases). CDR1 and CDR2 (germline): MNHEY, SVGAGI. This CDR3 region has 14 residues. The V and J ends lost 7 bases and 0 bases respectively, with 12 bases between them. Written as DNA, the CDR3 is TGTGCCAGCATCAAACAGGTTAACCAAGAGACCCAGTACTTC. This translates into CASIKQVNQETQYF.

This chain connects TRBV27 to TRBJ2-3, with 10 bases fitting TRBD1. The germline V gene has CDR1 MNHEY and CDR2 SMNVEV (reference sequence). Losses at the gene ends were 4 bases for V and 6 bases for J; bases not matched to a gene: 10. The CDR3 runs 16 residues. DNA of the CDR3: TGTGCCAGCAGTTCCGACAGGGGGCCCTACAATGATACGCAGTATTTT. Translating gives CASSSDRGPYNDTQYF.

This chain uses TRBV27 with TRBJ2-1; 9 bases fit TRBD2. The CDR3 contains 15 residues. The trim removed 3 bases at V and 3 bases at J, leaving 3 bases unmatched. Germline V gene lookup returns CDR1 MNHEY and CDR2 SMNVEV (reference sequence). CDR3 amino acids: CASSFSGSIYNEQFF. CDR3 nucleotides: TGTGCCAGCAGTTTTAGCGGGAGTATCTACAATGAGCAGTTCTTC.

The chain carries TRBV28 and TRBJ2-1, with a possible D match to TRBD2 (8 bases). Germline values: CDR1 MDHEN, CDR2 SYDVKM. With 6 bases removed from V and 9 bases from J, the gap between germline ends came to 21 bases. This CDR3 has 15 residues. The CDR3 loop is CASSTPPGGGSEQFF. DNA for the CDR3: TGTGCCAGCAGCACCCCCCCGGGAGGGGGCAGTGAGCAGTTCTTC.

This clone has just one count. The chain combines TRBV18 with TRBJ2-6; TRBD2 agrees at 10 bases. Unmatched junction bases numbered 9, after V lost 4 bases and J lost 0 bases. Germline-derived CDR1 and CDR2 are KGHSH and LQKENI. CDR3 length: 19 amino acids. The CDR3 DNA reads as TGTGCCAGCTCACGGAGTACTAGCGGGGCGCTCTCTGGGGCCAACGTCCTGACTTTC. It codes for CASSRSTSGALSGANVLTF.

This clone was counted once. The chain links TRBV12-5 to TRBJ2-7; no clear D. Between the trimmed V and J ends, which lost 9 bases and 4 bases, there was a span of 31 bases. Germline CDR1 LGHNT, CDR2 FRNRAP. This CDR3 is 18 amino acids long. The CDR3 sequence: CAREQTHVKREVWYEQYF. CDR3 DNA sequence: TGTGCTAGGGAACAAACCCACGTAAAACGTGAGGTTTGGTACGAGCAGTACTTC.

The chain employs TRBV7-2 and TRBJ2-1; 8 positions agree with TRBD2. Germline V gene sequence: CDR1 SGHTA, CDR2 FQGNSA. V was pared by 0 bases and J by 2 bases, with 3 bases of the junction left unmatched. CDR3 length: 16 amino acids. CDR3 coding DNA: TGTGCCAGCAGCTTAGCAGCAGCGGGGGCCTACAATGAGCAGTTCTTC. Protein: CASSLAAAGAYNEQFF.

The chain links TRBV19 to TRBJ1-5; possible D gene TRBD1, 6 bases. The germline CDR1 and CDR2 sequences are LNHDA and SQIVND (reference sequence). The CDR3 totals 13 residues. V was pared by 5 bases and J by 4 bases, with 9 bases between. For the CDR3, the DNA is TGTGCCAGTAGTGCGCAGGGGAATCAGCCCCAGCATTTT. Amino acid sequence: CASSAQGNQPQHF.

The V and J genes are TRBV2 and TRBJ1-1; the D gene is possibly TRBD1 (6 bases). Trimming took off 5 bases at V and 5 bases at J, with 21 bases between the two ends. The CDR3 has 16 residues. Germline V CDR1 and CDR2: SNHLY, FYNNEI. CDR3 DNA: TGTGCCAGCAGTTCTACCTCCCGGGGGGCCGGTACTGAAGCTTTCTTT. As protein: CASSSTSRGAGTEAFF.